These T cell receptor beta chains were read from a single sample in a study of radiotherapy plus CTLA-4 blockade in lung cancer. Only in-frame clones appear in the TCRdb table, and some are missing; sequencing was by immunoSEQ multiplex PCR. Of around 95,000 clones in the sample, about 83% were seen once. Here the sequenced sample was peripheral blood, taken from a patient treated with radiotherapy plus ipilimumab. These receptors were taken from a human donor with non-small cell lung cancer who had stable disease on radiotherapy plus ipilimumab. CDR3s include the opening cysteine and the closing phenylalanine or tryptophan. The order of the fields is J gene, V gene, D gene, clone size, CDR3 protein, CDR3 DNA. A D gene is named only where the DNA matches it firmly. Only part of the rows carry a size: once, few, many, or a class if the clone is expanded.

TRBJ1-2,TRBV27,.,.,CASSELRTGGPVYGYTF,TGTGCCAGCAGCGAACTCAGAACCGGGGGGCCGGTCTATGGCTACACCTTC
TRBJ1-1,TRBV28,TRBD1,.,CASSVGQTNTEAFF,TGTGCCAGCAGCGTGGGACAGACTAACACTGAAGCTTTCTTT
TRBJ2-2,TRBV5-1,TRBD2,.,CASSLTAGVGTGELFF,TGCGCCAGCAGCTTAACGGCGGGAGTCGGCACCGGGGAGCTGTTTTTT
TRBJ1-1,TRBV11-2,TRBD1,.,CASSLATGAAEAFF,TGTGCCAGCAGCTTAGCAACAGGGGCGGCTGAAGCTTTCTTT
TRBJ2-7,TRBV18,.,.,CASSPAARADEQYF,TGTGCCAGCTCACCGGCGGCTAGGGCCGACGAGCAGTACTTC
TRBJ1-4,TRBV7-2,.,.,CASSKDSNPNEKLFF,TGTGCCAGCAGCAAGGACAGCAACCCAAATGAAAAACTGTTTTTT
TRBJ2-7,TRBV30,.,.,CAWTKVASEGEQYF,TGTGCCTGGACTAAAGTCGCTTCCGAGGGCGAGCAGTACTTC
TRBJ1-4,TRBV7-8,TRBD1,.,CASSPRGVVNEKLFF,TGTGCCAGCAGTCCCAGGGGGGTCGTTAATGAAAAACTGTTTTTT
TRBJ2-3,TRBV5-6,.,.,CASSWTALDTQYF,TGTGCCAGCAGTTGGACAGCTTTGGATACGCAGTATTTT
TRBJ2-7,TRBV6-1,TRBD1,.,CASSWGTVPYEQYF,TGTGCCAGCAGTTGGGGGACAGTCCCTTACGAGCAGTACTTC
TRBJ2-2,TRBV6-5,.,.,CASSYSIQGNTGELFF,TGTGCCAGCAGTTACTCGATACAGGGGAACACCGGGGAGCTGTTTTTT
TRBJ2-3,TRBV5-1,.,.,CASSIRQRQYF,TGCGCCAGCAGCATCAGACAGCGCCAGTATTTT
TRBJ2-7,TRBV18,.,.,CASSPWGEVTYEQYF,TGTGCCAGCTCACCATGGGGTGAAGTGACCTACGAGCAGTACTTC
TRBJ2-1,TRBV5-1,.,.,CASSLGLRPSSYNEQFF,TGCGCCAGCAGCTTGGGCCTCAGGCCCAGCTCCTACAATGAGCAGTTCTTC
TRBJ2-7,TRBV6-1,.,.,CASSEEEGSSYEQYF,TGTGCCAGCAGTGAAGAGGAAGGGAGCTCCTACGAGCAGTACTTC
TRBJ1-2,TRBV2,.,.,CASLRDVGAEGYTF,TGTGCCAGCCTTAGGGACGTCGGGGCGGAAGGCTACACCTTC
TRBJ1-2,TRBV7-9,.,.,CASSPNLREPNYGYTF,TGTGCCAGCAGCCCCAATTTGAGGGAACCCAACTATGGCTACACCTTC
TRBJ2-7,TRBV5-6,TRBD2,.,CASSRLANYEQYF,TGTGCCAGCAGCAGACTAGCGAACTACGAGCAGTACTTC
TRBJ1-2,TRBV29-1,.,few,CSVEGDTNYGYTF,TGCAGCGTTGAAGGGGACACAAACTATGGCTACACCTTC
TRBJ1-1,TRBV6-5,.,.,CASSYGRNTEAFF,TGTGCCAGCAGTTACGGCAGGAACACTGAAGCTTTCTTT
TRBJ1-1,TRBV2,.,.,CASRLGDFLARPFF,TGTGCCAGCAGACTAGGGGACTTTCTAGCCCGGCCTTTCTTT
TRBJ1-4,TRBV6-1,TRBD1,.,CASSVLTGATNEKLFF,TGTGCCAGCAGTGTTTTAACAGGGGCAACTAATGAAAAACTGTTTTTT
TRBJ1-1,TRBV7-8,TRBD1,.,CASSWGQGANTEAFF,TGTGCCAGCAGCTGGGGACAGGGGGCGAACACTGAAGCTTTCTTT
TRBJ2-1,TRBV4-2,TRBD2,once,CASSQVERGNEQFF,TGTGCCAGCAGCCAAGTAGAGCGGGGCAATGAGCAGTTCTTC
TRBJ1-4,TRBV7-8,TRBD1,.,CASTRSGQGEKLFF,TGTGCCAGCACCCGATCGGGACAGGGGGAAAAACTGTTTTTT
TRBJ2-7,TRBV18,.,.,CASSRALSEQYF,TGTGCCAGCTCGCGCGCCTTGAGCGAGCAGTACTTC
TRBJ2-3,TRBV9,TRBD2,.,CASSLRAGGQGDTQYF,TGTGCCAGCAGCCTCAGAGCGGGGGGGCAGGGAGATACGCAGTATTTT
TRBJ1-1,TRBV7-8,.,.,CASSLAPWENTEAFF,TGTGCCAGCAGCTTAGCGCCCTGGGAGAACACTGAAGCTTTCTTT
TRBJ1-5,TRBV7-3,.,.,CASSFRAINQPQHF,TGTGCCAGCAGCTTCCGGGCCATCAATCAGCCCCAGCATTTT
TRBJ2-7,TRBV14,TRBD1,.,CASSQLLGQGGLEQYF,TGTGCCAGCAGCCAACTCTTGGGACAGGGAGGATTGGAGCAGTACTTC
TRBJ1-5,TRBV6-5,.,few,CASSYSGPRGQPQHF,TGTGCCAGCAGTTACTCGGGGCCGCGGGGGCAGCCCCAGCATTTT
TRBJ1-3,TRBV6-1,.,.,CASSELRSGKGNTIYF,TGTGCCAGCAGTGAATTACGGTCGGGGAAGGGAAACACCATATATTTT
TRBJ2-5,TRBV10-1,.,.,CASSESVTGRRETQYF,TGCGCCAGCAGTGAGTCGGTGACAGGGAGGCGAGAGACCCAGTACTTC
TRBJ2-7,TRBV7-9,.,.,CASSLAGSRLDEQYF,TGTGCCAGCAGCTTAGCAGGGAGCCGGTTGGACGAGCAGTACTTC
TRBJ2-3,TRBV10-2,.,.,CASGGPGRTDTQYF,TGCGCCAGCGGGGGCCCGGGGCGCACAGATACGCAGTATTTT
TRBJ2-1,TRBV7-8,.,.,CASSFGTHNEQFF,TGTGCCAGCAGCTTCGGGACCCACAATGAGCAGTTCTTC
TRBJ2-7,TRBV25-1,.,.,CASSIGASYEQYF,TGTGCCAGCAGCATAGGGGCCTCCTACGAGCAGTACTTC
TRBJ1-5,TRBV19,.,.,CASSRQHSNQPQHF,TGTGCCAGTAGTAGACAGCATAGCAATCAGCCCCAGCATTTT
TRBJ2-2,TRBV9,.,.,CASSGSGLEFAGELFF,TGTGCCAGCAGCGGATCAGGACTTGAGTTTGCCGGGGAGCTGTTTTTT
TRBJ2-2,TRBV5-1,TRBD2,.,CASSLAGGTSVRNGELFF,TGCGCCAGCAGCTTGGCCGGAGGGACTAGCGTGAGGAACGGGGAGCTGTTTTTT
TRBJ2-7,TRBV7-8,.,.,CASSLGLDLYEQYF,TGTGCCAGCAGCTTAGGACTAGATTTGTACGAGCAGTACTTC
TRBJ1-2,TRBV4-1,.,.,CASSRGTNYGYTF,TGCGCCAGCAGCCGGGGGACGAACTATGGCTACACCTTC
TRBJ1-1,TRBV6-1,TRBD1,.,CASSEATGVGTEAFF,TGTGCCAGCAGTGAAGCGACAGGGGTCGGCACTGAAGCTTTCTTT
TRBJ1-6,TRBV7-9,.,.,CASSLAGADAPFF,TGTGCCAGCAGCTTAGCGGGAGCGGACGCGCCCTTCTTT
TRBJ2-5,TRBV9,.,.,CASSVGQNQETQYF,TGTGCCAGCAGCGTAGGGCAGAACCAAGAGACCCAGTACTTC
TRBJ2-3,TRBV2,TRBD2,.,CASSVSGTSTDTQYF,TGTGCCAGCAGTGTTAGCGGGACTAGCACAGATACGCAGTATTTT
TRBJ1-1,TRBV6-1,.,.,CASSEAGGFVEAFF,TGTGCCAGCAGTGAAGCAGGGGGTTTCGTTGAAGCTTTCTTT
TRBJ1-5,TRBV6-6,TRBD1,few,CASIDRALADQPQHF,TGTGCCAGCATCGACAGGGCCTTGGCGGATCAGCCCCAGCATTTT
TRBJ2-3,TRBV14,.,once,CATSRDTQYF,TGTGCTACCTCGAGGGATACGCAGTATTTT
TRBJ1-5,TRBV19,TRBD1,few,CASNIRDRGNQPQHF,TGTGCCAGTAACATCCGGGACAGGGGCAATCAGCCCCAGCATTTT
TRBJ1-3,TRBV9,.,.,CASQPYYAGNTIYF,TGTGCCAGCCAGCCCTACTATGCTGGAAACACCATATATTTT
TRBJ2-7,TRBV7-8,TRBD1,.,CASSLDRYGTGKYF,TGTGCCAGCAGCTTAGACAGGTACGGGACAGGAAAGTACTTC
TRBJ1-2,TRBV21-1,.,.,CASSKAKGSGYTF,TGTGCCAGCAGCAAAGCAAAAGGGAGTGGCTACACCTTC